The rows below give T cell receptor beta chains drawn from one sample of a study of cytomegalovirus exposure and HLA in healthy donors. TCRdb keeps only in-frame clones here, not all; method: immunoSEQ multiplex PCR. Of approximately 80,000 clones listed, 80% to 95% are singletons. The specimen sequenced was PBMCs. These receptors were obtained from a woman aged 25 to 39 in good health and CMV-seronegative. Each CDR3 is given without its conserved first and last residue. The order of the fields is J gene, clone size, V gene, CDR3 protein. Size values are once, few and many counts, or a class for expanded clones, and some rows have none.

TRBJ2-3,few,TRBV5-1,ASSQAGDTQY
TRBJ1-1,few,TRBV27,ASSLSGQGKAF
TRBJ2-7,once,TRBV4-1,ASSPYIGAYEQY
TRBJ1-6,once,TRBV18,ASSLGQINSPLH
TRBJ1-1,.,TRBV2,ASLPARQVNTEAF
TRBJ1-2,.,TRBV4-2,ASSQDEDRSYYGYT
TRBJ2-7,.,TRBV6-6,ASSSGGRMYEQY
TRBJ1-1,.,TRBV5-4,ASGSTQGRTEAF
TRBJ1-1,once,TRBV6-1,ASSSDRTVNTEAF
TRBJ1-1,.,TRBV6-4,ASSDAEGPWQGGVWTEAF
TRBJ1-6,few,TRBV7-9,ASSLGTGNSPLH
TRBJ1-6,.,TRBV7-8,ASSPRTGQRQSSSYNSPLH
TRBJ2-1,.,TRBV6-1,ASSAPFAGATNEQF
TRBJ1-4,.,TRBV9,ASSASITTNEKLF
TRBJ2-1,.,TRBV6-4,ASSLALGGNEQF
TRBJ2-2,.,TRBV21-1,ASSKDLARGHANTGELF
TRBJ1-4,.,TRBV6-5,ASSGTGKKLF
TRBJ2-2,.,TRBV4-1,ATSSGANTGELF
TRBJ1-5,.,TRBV2,ASSEAGSGLPQH
TRBJ1-1,.,TRBV5-5,ASSLEQLNTEAF
TRBJ2-7,.,TRBV4-1,ASSQEGGPGDSYEQY
TRBJ2-7,.,TRBV6-5,ASSPWGQGYEQY
TRBJ1-4,.,TRBV28,ASSLILGQGLRKLF
TRBJ1-6,.,TRBV6-1,ASGSNSPLH
TRBJ1-5,.,TRBV7-2,ASSLRTGGQPQH
TRBJ2-2,.,TRBV7-2,ASSETRIGELF
TRBJ2-4,.,TRBV11-2,ASSSLGPGKNIQY
TRBJ1-1,.,TRBV5-1,ASSLAGTANANTEAF
TRBJ1-2,.,TRBV4-1,ASSQLSNSYGYT
TRBJ1-1,.,TRBV28,ASSLMGWTGEAF
TRBJ2-5,.,TRBV5-4,ASSLLTGTETQY
TRBJ1-2,.,TRBV9,ASSPRSQGFYGYT
TRBJ2-5,.,TRBV5-4,ASSRAASGSQETQY
TRBJ2-5,.,TRBV4-3,ASSQEGRGQETQY
TRBJ1-2,once,TRBV9,ASSSGTGLYGYT
TRBJ2-7,.,TRBV7-3,ASSLTPSTADGYEQY
TRBJ2-7,.,TRBV28,ASSFLLGSYEQY
TRBJ1-2,.,TRBV19,ASSIVTSSGGYT
TRBJ2-7,few,TRBV11-3,ASSLGGGSDEQY
TRBJ1-6,.,TRBV29-1,SVTTGSSYNSPLH
TRBJ1-1,.,TRBV30,AWSGQPRSEAF
TRBJ2-1,once,TRBV18,ASSPKLAGHSNSYNEQF
TRBJ1-2,.,TRBV7-9,ASSSRDRYGYT
TRBJ2-1,.,TRBV29-1,SVELNEQF
TRBJ2-5,.,TRBV5-6,ASSFQETQY
TRBJ2-4,.,TRBV30,AWTGSDRNIQY
TRBJ2-7,.,TRBV9,ASSGQSSYEQY
TRBJ1-6,.,TRBV7-2,ASSLAAVSSYNSPLH
TRBJ2-3,.,TRBV9,ASSDSGGPADTQY
TRBJ2-7,.,TRBV15,ATSRDLLVDEQY